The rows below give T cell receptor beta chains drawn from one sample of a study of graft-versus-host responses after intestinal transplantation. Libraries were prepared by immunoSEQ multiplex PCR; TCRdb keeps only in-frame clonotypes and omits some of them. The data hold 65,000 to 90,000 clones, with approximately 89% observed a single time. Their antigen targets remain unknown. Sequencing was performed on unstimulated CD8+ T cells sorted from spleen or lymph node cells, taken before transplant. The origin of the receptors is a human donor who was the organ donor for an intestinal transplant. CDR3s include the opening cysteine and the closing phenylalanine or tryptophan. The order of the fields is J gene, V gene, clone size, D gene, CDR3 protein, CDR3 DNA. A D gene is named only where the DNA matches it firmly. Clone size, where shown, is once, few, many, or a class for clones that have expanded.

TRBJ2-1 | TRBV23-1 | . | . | CASSQREANSSYYYNEQFF | TGCGCCAGCAGTCAAAGGGAGGCCAACAGCTCTTATTACTACAATGAGCAGTTCTTC
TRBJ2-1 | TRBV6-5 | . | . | CASSYGISGAYNEQFF | TGTGCCAGCAGTTATGGGATTAGCGGAGCCTACAATGAGCAGTTCTTC
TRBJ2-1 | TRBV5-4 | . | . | CASSLREGPSGQFF | TGTGCCAGCAGCCTACGAGAGGGACCGTCGGGGCAGTTCTTC
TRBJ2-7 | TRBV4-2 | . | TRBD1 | CASSQPSTGNYEQYF | TGTGCCAGCAGCCAACCCTCGACAGGGAACTACGAGCAGTACTTC
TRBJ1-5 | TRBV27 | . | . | CASSFGGPDQPQHF | TGTGCCAGCTCGTTTGGGGGGCCGGATCAGCCCCAGCATTTT
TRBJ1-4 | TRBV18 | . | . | CASSRNPSRGGNEKLFF | TGTGCCAGCTCACGCAATCCCAGTCGGGGTGGAAATGAAAAACTGTTTTTT
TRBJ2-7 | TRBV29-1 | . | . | CSVGGSLGEQYF | TGCAGCGTTGGAGGCAGCCTCGGCGAGCAGTACTTC
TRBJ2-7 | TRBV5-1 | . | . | CASSLTCPICEQYF | TGCGCCAGCAGCTTGACTTGCCCGATCTGCGAGCAGTACTTC
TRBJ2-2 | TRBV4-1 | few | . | CASSQGNTGELFF | TGCGCCAGCAGCCAAGGGAACACCGGGGAGCTGTTTTTT
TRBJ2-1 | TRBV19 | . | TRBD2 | CASSRVAGTYNEQFF | TGTGCCAGTAGTAGGGTAGCGGGGACCTACAATGAGCAGTTCTTC
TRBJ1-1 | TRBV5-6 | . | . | CASSLGRHTEAFF | TGTGCCAGCAGCTTGGGCAGACACACTGAAGCTTTCTTT
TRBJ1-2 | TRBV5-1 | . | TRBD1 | CASSLGQGSYGYTF | TGCGCCAGCAGCTTGGGACAGGGGTCCTATGGCTACACCTTC
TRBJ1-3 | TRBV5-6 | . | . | CASSLQGNTIYF | TGTGCCAGCAGTTTACAGGGAAACACCATATATTTT
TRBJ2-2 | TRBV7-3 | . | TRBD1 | CASRKYRGTGELFF | TGTGCCAGCAGGAAATACAGGGGCACCGGGGAGCTGTTTTTT
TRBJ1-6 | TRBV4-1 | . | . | CASSQRWDPNSPLHF | TGCGCCAGCAGCCAAAGATGGGATCCGAATTCACCCCTCCACTTT
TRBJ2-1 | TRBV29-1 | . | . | CSVEDPYSGTPTNNEQFF | TGCAGCGTTGAAGATCCTTATTCGGGGACTCCCACCAACAATGAGCAGTTCTTC
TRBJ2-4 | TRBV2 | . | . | CASSEALPVAKNIQYF | TGTGCCAGCAGTGAAGCGCTTCCGGTTGCCAAAAACATTCAGTACTTC